Listed here are 25 T cell receptor beta chains from one sample, sequenced in a study of vaccination effects on CD4 cells after COVID-19. Data came from immunoSEQ multiplex PCR; TCRdb stores just in-frame clones and leaves some out. This table has more than 45,000 clones, around 80% appearing once. For these TCRs, the target antigens are not known. After expansion with viral peptide pools in the ViraFEST assay, antigen-specific CD4+ T cells were sequenced. Subsequent to a culture period of roughly 11 days, CD4+ T cells were isolated. By PCR, the person was confirmed to have had SARS-CoV-2 infection between March and December 2020. The sequencing here drew on CD4+ T cells from PBMCs cultured with HIV peptides, taken before COVID-19 vaccination. The subset was: HIV-1 Nef peptide pool negative control/reference culture. The receptors originated from a human donor who had a prior SARS-CoV-2 infection.

This chain links TRBV12-3 or TRBV12-4 with TRBJ1-1; tentatively, D is TRBD1 (5 bases). This CDR3 has 13 amino acids. V was cut by 6 bases and J by 5 bases, with 13 bases left in between. This chain's CDR3 is CASRDLTETEAFF. The CDR3 region has the DNA TGTGCCAGCAGAGACCTGACAGAAACTGAAGCTTTCTTT.

This clone was found a few times. This chain joins TRBV3-1 (or the pseudogene TRBV3-2) and TRBJ1-5; D unclear. Trimming cost V 1 base and J 6 bases, with 10 bases left between them. The CDR3 runs to 14 residues. The V gene's germline CDR1 is LGHDT and CDR2 YNNKEL (reference sequence). The CDR3 DNA reads TGTGCCAGCAGCCAAGTATGGGGAGGTCAGCCCCAGCATTTT. Its protein is CASSQVWGGQPQHF.

V is TRBV6-4 and J is TRBJ2-2; 9 bases match TRBD1. The trim removed 5 bases at V and 3 bases at J, leaving 4 bases unmatched. This CDR3 comprises 15 residues. Germline V gene sequence: CDR1 MRHNA, CDR2 SNTAGT. The CDR3 loop is CASSKGQGDTGELFF. The CDR3 DNA follows: TGTGCCAGCAGTAAGGGACAGGGTGACACCGGGGAGCTGTTTTTT.

This clone is a singleton in its sample. V usage is TRBV6-2 or TRBV6-3 and J usage is TRBJ1-3, with D uncertain. The V gene's germline CDR1 is MNHEY and CDR2 SVGEGT. The CDR3 sequence is 13 residues long. Trimming cost V 2 bases and J 4 bases, with 6 bases left between them. The CDR3, as DNA: TGTGCCAGCAGTTACAATGCCGGAAACACCATATATTTT. Translation gives CASSYNAGNTIYF.

The rearrangement links TRBV7-9 to TRBJ1-6, with D unclear. The CDR3 totals 14 residues. Germline assignment: CDR1 SEHNR and CDR2 FQNEAQ (reference sequence). Trimming stripped 0 bases from V and 7 bases from J, with 7 bases between. The CDR3 DNA reads TGTGCCAGCAGCTTAGCAGGGTACAATTCACCCCTCCACTTT. Translated: CASSLAGYNSPLHF. Looking up the rest from reference TRBV7-9 and TRBJ1-6 gives the full variable domain: DTGVSQNPRHKITKRGQNVTFRCDPISEHNRLYWYRQTLGQGPEFLTYFQNEAQLEKSRLLSDRFSAERPKGSFSTLEIQRTEQGDSAMYLCASSLAGYNSPLHFGNGTRLTVT.

J is TRBJ2-3 and V is TRBV5-1, with no clear D. The V and J ends lost 4 bases and 9 bases respectively, with 12 bases between them. From germline, CDR1 is SGHRS and CDR2 YFSETQ. The CDR3 is 12 residues long. The CDR3 nucleotides read TGCGCCAGCAGCCGACCAGATGAGACGCAGTATTTT. Residues: CASSRPDETQYF.

The rearrangement uses TRBV19 and TRBJ1-4, with unresolved D. With 5 bases removed from V and 6 bases from J, the gap between germline ends came to 16 bases. The CDR3 extends over 15 amino acids. CDR1 is LNHDA, CDR2 SQIVND, per germline (reference sequence). CDR3 bases: TGTGCCAGTAGTCCCTCGGGGTTTGTAGATGAAAAACTGTTTTTT. Its translation: CASSPSGFVDEKLFF.

V and J are TRBV4-3 and TRBJ2-5; TRBD2 matches at 11 bases. J was trimmed by 5 bases and V by 2 bases; bases with no gene match: 10. The germline V gene encodes CDR1 LGHNA and CDR2 YSLEER. The CDR3 has 17 residues. CDR3 nucleotides: TGCGCCAGCAGCCAACGGATTAGCGGGGGGGAAGGGGAGACCCAGTACTTC. It codes for CASSQRISGGEGETQYF.

The chain couples TRBV6-2 or TRBV6-3 to TRBJ2-1; tentatively, D is TRBD2 (7 bases). The germline gives CDR1 MNHEY, CDR2 SVGEGT. The CDR3 consists of 19 residues. V lost 0 bases and J 9 bases, leaving 27 bases between the germline ends. CDR3 amino acids: CASSYSRVRGAQRFVEQFF. CDR3 nucleotide sequence: TGTGCCAGCAGTTACTCGCGGGTCCGGGGGGCCCAAAGATTCGTTGAGCAGTTCTTC.

The chain has TRBV7-2 and TRBJ1-2, with a weak D call TRBD1 (5 bases). Trimming cost V 5 bases and J 8 bases, with 18 bases left between them. The CDR3 sequence is 14 residues long. Germline assignment: CDR1 SGHTA and CDR2 FQGNSA. CDR3 amino acids: CASSPASTGWGYTF. The CDR3 DNA reads TGTGCCAGCAGCCCGGCCAGTACAGGTTGGGGCTACACCTTC.

The chain uses TRBV11-2 and TRBJ2-1, with TRBD2 matching 9 bases. The CDR3 runs to 17 residues. V was pared by 4 bases and J by 6 bases, with 13 bases of the junction left unmatched. Germline values: CDR1 SGHAT, CDR2 FQNNGV. The CDR3 loop reads CASSSPIFAGGFNEQFF. The DNA of the CDR3 is TGTGCCAGCAGCTCCCCTATCTTCGCGGGAGGGTTCAATGAGCAGTTCTTC.

This chain joins TRBV5-6 and TRBJ2-7, with 10 bases matching TRBD2. The V gene end was trimmed by 2 bases and the J gene end by 3 bases; junction bases not matched to a gene: 8. Germline assignment: CDR1 SGHDT and CDR2 YYEEEE. The CDR3 is made up of 16 amino acids. The CDR3 DNA is TGTGCCAGCAGCTTCCGGCTAGCGGGAGCGAACTACGAGCAGTACTTC. Encoded protein: CASSFRLAGANYEQYF.

This clone was detected a few times. The J gene is TRBJ2-5, the V gene TRBV19; D unresolved. V lost 5 bases to trimming and J lost 5 bases, with 6 bases between them. There are 11 residues in the CDR3. Germline V gene sequence: CDR1 LNHDA, CDR2 SQIVND (reference sequence). The DNA for the CDR3 is TGTGCCAGTAGTTGGAGCGAGACCCAGTACTTC. Translated: CASSWSETQYF.

This clone came up a few times. This sequence joins TRBV10-3 and TRBJ1-1, with D possibly TRBD1 on 6 matching bases. The CDR3 is 13 amino acids. Per the germline V gene, CDR1 is ENHRY and CDR2 is SYGVKD. Trimming stripped 6 bases from V and 1 base from J, with 9 bases between. The CDR3 nucleotides read TGTGCCATCAGCAGGACAGAGAACACTGAAGCTTTCTTT. Translated: CAISRTENTEAFF.

This chain joins TRBV7-2 and TRBJ2-5; D remains unclear. V was shortened by 0 bases and J by 7 bases, with 0 bases between the two germline ends. This CDR3 contains 10 residues. CDR1 is SGHTA, CDR2 FQGNSA, per germline. The CDR3 DNA reads as TGTGCCAGCAGCTTAGCGACCCAGTACTTC. It translates to CASSLATQYF.

The rearrangement uses TRBV7-2 and TRBJ2-5; 10 nucleotides match TRBD2. V lost 1 base to trimming and J lost 7 bases; unmatched junction nucleotides: 6. The germline CDR1 and CDR2 sequences are SGHTA and FQGNSA. This CDR3 region has 15 residues. The CDR3 DNA sequence: TGTGCCAGCAGCTTAGTTGGGACTAGCGTAGGGACCCAGTACTTC. Translating it yields CASSLVGTSVGTQYF.

The chain employs TRBV7-2 and TRBJ2-5; TRBD1 might be the D (6 bases). Germline V gene lookup returns CDR1 SGHTA and CDR2 FQGNSA. The V and J ends lost 5 bases and 5 bases respectively, with 15 bases between them. The CDR3 is 14 amino acids. The CDR3 nucleotides are TGTGCCAGCAGCCAAATCACAGGGCCGGAGACCCAGTACTTC. Translated, it gives CASSQITGPETQYF.

This clone was detected a few times. The V and J genes are TRBV7-3 and TRBJ2-2, with D tentatively TRBD1 (6 bases). Per the germline V gene, CDR1 is SGHTA and CDR2 is FQGTGA. Trimming left V 5 bases short and J 0 bases short, with 13 bases between. The CDR3 contains 16 residues. CDR3 in DNA: TGTGCCAGCAGCGCGGACAGCCCCGCGAACACCGGGGAGCTGTTTTTT. This translates into CASSADSPANTGELFF.

The chain has TRBV5-1 and TRBJ2-5; TRBD2 might be the D (6 bases). Per the germline V gene, CDR1 is SGHRS and CDR2 is YFSETQ. This CDR3 is built from 16 residues. V was cut by 0 bases and J by 0 bases, with 12 bases left in between. The DNA for the CDR3 is TGCGCCAGCAGCTTGGTCGCGGGAACGTACCAAGAGACCCAGTACTTC. Amino acids: CASSLVAGTYQETQYF. The whole variable domain, filled in from reference TRBV5-1 and TRBJ2-5, reads KAGVTQTPRYLIKTRGQQVTLSCSPISGHRSVSWYQQTPGQGLQFLFEYFSETQRNKGNFPGRFSGRQFSNSRSEMNVSTLELGDSALYLCASSLVAGTYQETQYFGPGTRLLVL.

The V call is TRBV6-5, the J call TRBJ2-7; D may be TRBD2 (5 bases). Trimming removed 2 bases at V and 2 bases at J, with 10 bases between. In germline, CDR1 is MNHEY, CDR2 SVGAGI. The CDR3 totals 14 residues. The CDR3 DNA sequence: TGTGCCAGCAGTTACGGAGGTGCCCCCTACGAGCAGTACTTC. Translation gives CASSYGGAPYEQYF.

The chain has TRBV29-1 and TRBJ2-1, with D unclear. Germline values: CDR1 SQVTM, CDR2 ANQGSEA. There are 12 residues in the CDR3. Trimming took off 4 bases at V and 3 bases at J, with 7 bases between the two ends. The CDR3 sequence is CSVGDYYNEQFF. CDR3 DNA sequence: TGCAGCGTTGGGGATTACTACAATGAGCAGTTCTTC.

The chain joins TRBV3-1 (or the pseudogene TRBV3-2) to TRBJ2-4; 7 nucleotides align to TRBD1. The germline V gene encodes CDR1 LGHDT and CDR2 YNNKEL (reference sequence). The J segment lost 4 bases and the V segment lost 3 bases, leaving 3 bases of the junction unmatched. The CDR3 is 14 amino acids. CDR3 nucleotides: TGTGCCAGCAGCCAGAGACAGGGTAAAAACATTCAGTACTTC. Residues: CASSQRQGKNIQYF.

The gene calls are TRBV29-1 and TRBJ1-3; possible D gene TRBD1, 6 bases. The CDR3 sequence is 17 residues long. Trimming left V 5 bases short and J 2 bases short, with 22 bases between. Germline V gene data show CDR1 as SQVTM and CDR2 as ANQGSEA. As DNA, the CDR3 is TGCAGCGTTCGTCCTAGGGGGGCCGGTCCGACTGGAAACACCATATATTTT. It encodes CSVRPRGAGPTGNTIYF.

The rearrangement joins TRBV11-2 to TRBJ2-3; the D gene is possibly TRBD2 (5 bases). The CDR3 has 14 residues. V was trimmed by 5 bases and J by 3 bases, leaving 12 bases between them. Germline CDR1 reads SGHAT; CDR2 reads FQNNGV. The CDR3 sequence: CASSIHTSTDTQYF. The CDR3 DNA is TGTGCCAGCAGCATCCACACTAGTACAGATACGCAGTATTTT.

The chain has TRBV11-2 and TRBJ1-1; the match to TRBD1 covers 8 bases. Germline V gives CDR1 SGHAT, CDR2 FQNNGV. The CDR3 is 14 residues long. With 3 bases clipped from V and 4 bases from J, the junction kept 4 bases outside the gene matches. CDR3 region: CASSFDTGGTEAFF. The DNA for the CDR3 is TGTGCCAGCAGCTTCGATACAGGGGGCACTGAAGCTTTCTTT.